A single sample is the source of the 29 T cell receptor beta chains below, sequenced in a study of regulatory T cells in long-lasting Graves disease. As to time point: newly diagnosed GD, antithyroid drugs for less than 3 months. RNA isolated from PBMCs was used to make the TCR library. CDR3-region Arm-PCR and iRepertoire HTBI primers produced the TCR beta libraries. MiXCR, run by TCRdb on the multiplex PCR reads, gives a single entry per CDR3 protein. Altogether roughly 430,000 distinct CDR3 sequences are present, about a sixth being singletons, with the ten largest covering roughly 10%. These same records also appear under a second study, on T cells in Graves' hyperthyroidism and ophthalmopathy.

Specimen: peripheral blood mononuclear cells (PBMCs), collected at new diagnosis, from a patient treated with antithyroid drugs. The source of these receptors is a woman in her 30s with Graves disease.

This clonotype was detected many times. J is TRBJ1-4 and V is TRBV30; a possible D gene is TRBD1 (5 bases). The CDR3 runs 17 residues. Trimming shortened V by 2 bases and J by 0 bases, and 16 bases separated the two germline ends. Germline V gene sequence: CDR1 GTSNPN, CDR2 SVGIG (reference sequence). CDR3 coding DNA: TGTGCCTGGAGTTTTGCGGGGGGGACTGCAACTAATGAAAAACTGTTTTTT. Translation: CAWSFAGGTATNEKLFF.

This clonotype has ten or more counts. The J gene is TRBJ2-2, the V gene TRBV5-1; the D is unclear. Germline CDR1 SGHRS, CDR2 YFSETQ. The CDR3 sequence is 12 residues long. Deletions cut 2 bases from V and 6 bases from J, with 5 bases between. The CDR3: CASSFFPGELFF. The DNA for the CDR3 is TGCGCCAGCAGCTTTTTCCCCGGGGAGCTGTTTTTT.

The genes are TRBV7-2 and TRBJ2-5; D perhaps matches TRBD2 (6 bases). The CDR3 loop spans 15 amino acids. Trimming removed 5 bases from V and 0 bases from J, with 13 bases in between. Germline CDR1 is SGHTA and CDR2 is FQGNSA. CDR3 residues: CASSLTGEYQETQYF. The CDR3 bases are TGTGCCAGCAGCCTCACGGGGGAGTACCAAGAGACCCAGTACTTC.

V gene TRBV6-2 or TRBV6-3 combines with J gene TRBJ2-7; the match to TRBD2 covers 15 bases. The germline V gene encodes CDR1 MNHEY and CDR2 SVGEGT. There are 20 residues in the CDR3. J lost 4 bases, V lost 0 bases, and 13 bases had no gene match. The CDR3 sequence: CASSYSPGLAGGPVGYEQYF. The CDR3 DNA follows: TGTGCCAGCAGTTACTCCCCGGGACTAGCGGGAGGCCCAGTGGGGTACGAGCAGTACTTC.

This clonotype was recorded at least ten times. This chain links TRBV29-1 with TRBJ2-1; 8 bases align to TRBD2. Germline V gene sequence: CDR1 SQVTM, CDR2 ANQGSEA. With 4 bases clipped from V and 7 bases from J, the junction kept 9 bases outside the gene matches. The CDR3 is 14 amino acids. CDR3 sequence (DNA): TGCAGCGTTGCAAAAGCGGGAGCGCGGAATGAGCAGTTCTTC. As protein: CSVAKAGARNEQFF.

This clonotype was seen ten or more times. The genes are TRBV11-2 and TRBJ1-5; D is undetermined. The CDR3 covers 13 residues. Germline V gene data show CDR1 as SGHAT and CDR2 as FQNNGV. Trimming took off 1 base at V and 3 bases at J, with 4 bases between the two ends. Here the CDR3 DNA reads TGTGCCAGCAGCTTAGCTACCAATCAGCCCCAGCATTTT. Protein sequence: CASSLATNQPQHF.

This clonotype occurred many times. This chain joins TRBV3-1 and TRBJ2-5; D possibly corresponds to TRBD2 (6 bases). The ends were cut back, 4 bases at V and 4 bases at J, with 19 bases in the middle. This CDR3 is built from 16 residues. CDR1 and CDR2 from the germline V gene are LGHDT and YNNKEL (reference sequence). Here the CDR3 reads CASSPKETGALETQYF. In DNA, the CDR3 is TGTGCCAGCAGCCCGAAGGAGACGGGAGCATTAGAGACCCAGTACTTC.

V and J are TRBV19 and TRBJ2-1; D is possibly TRBD1 (6 bases). V lost 5 bases to trimming and J lost 5 bases, with 22 bases between them. The CDR3 is made up of 17 amino acids. Germline V gives CDR1 LNHDA, CDR2 SQIVND (reference sequence). CDR3 nucleotide sequence: TGTGCCAGTAGTGTCCTCAGGGGACGGCGTGCTGACAATGAGCAGTTCTTC. Protein sequence: CASSVLRGRRADNEQFF.

This sequence joins TRBV9 and TRBJ1-6; a possible D gene is TRBD1 (5 bases). Per the germline V gene, CDR1 is SGDLS and CDR2 is YYNGEE. V dropped 6 bases and J dropped 8 bases, with 12 bases sitting between them. This CDR3 region has 13 residues. DNA for the CDR3: TGTGCCAGCAATGGCAGGGAAGATTCACCCCTCCACTTT. This gives the protein CASNGREDSPLHF. Full variable domain (missing parts from reference TRBV9 and TRBJ1-6): DSGVTQTPKHLITATGQRVTLRCSPRSGDLSVYWYQQSLDQGLQFLIQYYNGEERAKGNILERFSAQQFPDLHSELNLSSLELGDSALYFCASNGREDSPLHFGNGTRLTVT.

Concerning this clonotype: Only one base separates this from a far larger clonotype, so it likely reflects a read error. The genes are TRBV11-2 and TRBJ2-7; no firm D call. The CDR3 runs to 14 residues. V gave up 0 bases and J gave up 7 bases, with 13 bases separating them. Germline CDR1 and CDR2: SGHAT and FQNNGV. CDR3 DNA: TGTGCCAGCAGCTTAGATCTCCCCAAACGAGAGCAGTACTTC. Amino acid sequence: CASSLDLPKREQYF.

There are many counts of this clonotype. V gene TRBV11-2 combines with J gene TRBJ2-4, with 10 bases lining up with TRBD2. Losses at the gene ends were 9 bases for V and 0 bases for J; bases not matched to a gene: 8. Germline CDR1 reads SGHAT; CDR2 reads FQNNGV. The CDR3 has 16 residues. CDR3 amino acids: CASRSSGRLAKNIQYF. CDR3 bases: TGTGCCAGTCGATCTAGCGGGAGACTAGCCAAAAACATTCAGTACTTC.

The chain joins TRBV29-1 to TRBJ1-2, with TRBD1 identical over 9 bases. Germline CDR1 SQVTM, CDR2 ANQGSEA. The length of the CDR3 is 14 residues. With V trimmed by 6 bases and J by 6 bases, 11 bases remained unmatched. The CDR3 region is CSVEDRGQRNGYTF. The DNA of the CDR3 is TGCAGCGTGGAGGACAGGGGACAACGCAATGGCTACACCTTC. The complete variable domain, with remaining parts taken from reference TRBV29-1 and TRBJ1-2, reads SAVISQKPSRDICQRGTSLTIQCQVDSQVTMMFWYRQQPGQSLTLIATANQGSEATYESGFVIDKFPISRPNLTFSTLTVSNMSPEDSSIYLCSVEDRGQRNGYTFGSGTRLTVV.

This chain links TRBV2 with TRBJ2-1; 13 bases fit TRBD2. The CDR3 runs to 14 residues. Trimming cost V 6 bases and J 7 bases; bases outside gene matches: 3. CDR1 and CDR2 from the germline V gene are SNHLY and FYNNEI. The CDR3 sequence is CASRTSGRANEQFF. CDR3 sequence (DNA): TGTGCCAGCAGAACTAGCGGGAGGGCGAATGAGCAGTTCTTC.

This clonotype was counted at least ten times. The rearrangement links TRBV7-9 to TRBJ2-5; no clear D. The CDR3 totals 17 residues. Germline loops: CDR1 SEHNR, CDR2 FQNEAQ (reference sequence). Trimming cost V 6 bases and J 0 bases, with 20 bases left between them. CDR3 loop: CASSSTRPGSYQETQYF. DNA for the CDR3: TGTGCCAGCAGTTCAACCCGGCCCGGATCTTACCAAGAGACCCAGTACTTC. Based on the CDR3 plus reference TRBV7-9 and TRBJ2-5, the full variable domain is DTGVSQNPRHKITKRGQNVTFRCDPISEHNRLYWYRQTLGQGPEFLTYFQNEAQLEKSRLLSDRFSAERPKGSFSTLEIQRTEQGDSAMYLCASSSTRPGSYQETQYFGPGTRLLVL.

This clonotype occurred many times. The chain uses TRBV5-6 and TRBJ1-1; TRBD1 agrees at 8 bases. Germline V gene lookup returns CDR1 SGHDT and CDR2 YYEEEE. The CDR3 runs to 15 residues. V trimming: 0 bases; J trimming: 6 bases; junction bases outside the gene matches: 7. The CDR3 bases are TGTGCCAGCAGCTTGGATCCCCAGGGGGCCGCTGAAGCTTTCTTT. Its protein product is CASSLDPQGAAEAFF.

This rearrangement joins TRBV5-1 to TRBJ2-1, with unresolved D. The V end lost 6 bases, the J end lost 7 bases, and 14 bases lay between the germline ends. The germline V gene has CDR1 SGHRS and CDR2 YFSETQ. The CDR3 length is 13 residues. The CDR3 nucleotides are TGCGCCAGCACCGAAATGGGGAATAATGAGCAGTTCTTC. Residues: CASTEMGNNEQFF.

This chain joins TRBV19 and TRBJ2-5, with D uncertain. Trimming stripped 2 bases from V and 0 bases from J, with 7 bases between. In germline, CDR1 is LNHDA, CDR2 SQIVND (reference sequence). The length of the CDR3 is 14 residues. The CDR3 spells CASSILLNQETQYF. The DNA for the CDR3 is TGTGCCAGTAGTATACTACTCAACCAAGAGACCCAGTACTTC.

This clonotype was recorded many times. The chain combines TRBV11-1 with TRBJ1-1; no reliable D call. Trimming cost V 6 bases and J 1 base, with 12 bases left between them. The CDR3 totals 14 residues. The germline gives CDR1 SGHAT, CDR2 FQDESV (reference sequence). CDR3 region: CASRSKDWNTEAFF. CDR3 nucleotides: TGTGCCAGCAGAAGCAAAGATTGGAACACTGAAGCTTTCTTT.

The sample holds many counts of this clonotype. The chain recombines TRBV27 with TRBJ2-1; 10 bases align to TRBD2. Germline V CDR1 and CDR2: MNHEY, SMNVEV (reference sequence). J was trimmed by 4 bases and V by 2 bases; bases with no gene match: 2. CDR3 size: 15 residues. CDR3 nucleotide sequence: TGTGCCAGCAGTTTAGGGACTAGCGTGTACAATGAGCAGTTCTTC. This codes for CASSLGTSVYNEQFF.

This clonotype was seen a handful of times. Because it lacks the conserved phenylalanine or tryptophan at the end, this CDR3 is likely a read error. The V call is TRBV19, the J call TRBJ2-1, with 10 bases identical to TRBD2. The CDR3 is 17 amino acids. J gave up 4 bases and V 3 bases, and 9 bases lay outside the gene matches. The germline gives CDR1 LNHDA, CDR2 SQIVND (reference sequence). The CDR3 reads CASSIYGGTSVYNEQFL. The CDR3 DNA reads TGTGCCAGTAGTATTTATGGAGGGACTAGCGTTTACAATGAGCAGTTCCTC.

This clonotype was detected ten times or more. The V call is TRBV10-3, the J call TRBJ2-7; 10 positions agree with TRBD1. CDR1 ENHRY and CDR2 SYGVKD come from the germline V gene. This CDR3 spans 15 amino acids. V dropped 2 bases and J dropped 5; count of bases not matched to a gene: 6. CDR3 region: CAISELGTGVHEQYF. The DNA of the CDR3 is TGTGCCATCAGTGAGCTGGGGACAGGGGTCCACGAGCAGTACTTC.

As regards this clonotype: This likely stems from a read error, as it lies one base from a far larger clone. J is TRBJ2-5 and V is TRBV28, with D uncertain. The CDR3 contains 16 residues. Germline CDR1 reads MDHEN; CDR2 reads SYDVKM. The V end lost 8 bases, the J end lost 11 bases, and 30 bases lay between the germline ends. The CDR3 DNA sequence: TGTGCCAGCTCACCCCCCGGTGGCGGCTCCTACAATGAGCAGTACTTC. It translates to CASSPPGGGSYNEQYF.

There are many counts of this clonotype. A junction boundary mismatches the germline segment, possibly from a read error. The chain combines TRBV20-1 with TRBJ2-7, with 15 bases that match TRBD2. Germline CDR1 DFQATT, CDR2 SNEGSKA (reference sequence). The CDR3 spans 14 residues. The CDR3 loop is CSARPGLAGGHQAF. In DNA, the CDR3 is TGCAGTGCTCGTCCGGGACTAGCGGGAGGCCACCAGGCTTTC.

In its sample, this clonotype was seen many times. This chain uses TRBV20-1 with TRBJ1-5; TRBD1 matches 10 bases. The CDR3 extends over 15 amino acids. Germline V CDR1 and CDR2: DFQATT, SNEGSKA (reference sequence). The V gene end was trimmed by 5 bases and the J gene end by 3 bases; junction bases not matched to a gene: 7. In DNA, the CDR3 is TGCAGTGCTGGCGGACAGGGGGGACACAATCAGCCCCAGCATTTT. Encoded protein: CSAGGQGGHNQPQHF.

This clonotype has just a few counts. The chain has TRBV6-6 and TRBJ2-1, with D unresolved. Trimming took 0 bases from V and 6 from J, leaving 12 bases between them. Looked up from germline, CDR1 is MNHNY and CDR2 is SVGAGI (reference sequence). CDR3 length equals 15 residues. The CDR3 nucleotides are TGTGCCAGCAGTTACTCGAGACACCCTTTCAATGAGCAGTTCTTC. Its protein is CASSYSRHPFNEQFF.

This clonotype was counted a few times. The rearrangement uses TRBV7-9 and TRBJ1-1; 10 nucleotides align to TRBD1. Germline assignment: CDR1 SEHNR and CDR2 FQNEAQ (reference sequence). The junction had 19 bases not matched to a gene; V was cut back by 1 base and J by 2 bases. CDR3 length: 21 amino acids. CDR3 region: CASSLGTRGQGIGKRNTEAFF. Written as DNA, the CDR3 is TGTGCCAGCAGCTTAGGTACCCGGGGACAGGGGATTGGGAAACGAAACACTGAAGCTTTCTTT.

The chain has TRBV28 and TRBJ2-7; 15 bases fit TRBD2. Per the germline V gene, CDR1 is MDHEN and CDR2 is SYDVKM. The J segment lost 6 bases and the V segment lost 5 bases, leaving 8 bases of the junction unmatched. The CDR3 runs to 16 residues. CDR3 sequence (DNA): TGTGCCAGCAGTATTTCTCCGGGACTAGCGGGAGGCGAGCAGTACTTC. Its translation: CASSISPGLAGGEQYF.

The table lists this clonotype with many counts. CDR3 protein: CASSILGDTQYF. The CDR3 region has the DNA TGTGCCAGCAGTATCCTTGGAGATACGCAGTATTTT. The chain couples TRBV7-8 to TRBJ2-3; D unclear. Per the germline V gene, CDR1 is SGHVS and CDR2 is FQNEAQ. This CDR3 contains 12 residues. V lost 6 bases to trimming and J lost 5 bases, with 9 bases between them.

The V call is TRBV29-1, the J call TRBJ1-2; D gene uncertain. This CDR3 is built from 11 residues. Per germline, CDR1 SQVTM and CDR2 ANQGSEA. With 5 bases removed from V and 8 bases from J, the gap between germline ends came to 12 bases. The CDR3 DNA sequence: TGCAGCGTTCGGGTACTAGACGGCTACACCTTC. Translation: CSVRVLDGYTF. The full variable domain, completed using reference TRBV29-1 and TRBJ1-2, is SAVISQKPSRDICQRGTSLTIQCQVDSQVTMMFWYRQQPGQSLTLIATANQGSEATYESGFVIDKFPISRPNLTFSTLTVSNMSPEDSSIYLCSVRVLDGYTFGSGTRLTVV.